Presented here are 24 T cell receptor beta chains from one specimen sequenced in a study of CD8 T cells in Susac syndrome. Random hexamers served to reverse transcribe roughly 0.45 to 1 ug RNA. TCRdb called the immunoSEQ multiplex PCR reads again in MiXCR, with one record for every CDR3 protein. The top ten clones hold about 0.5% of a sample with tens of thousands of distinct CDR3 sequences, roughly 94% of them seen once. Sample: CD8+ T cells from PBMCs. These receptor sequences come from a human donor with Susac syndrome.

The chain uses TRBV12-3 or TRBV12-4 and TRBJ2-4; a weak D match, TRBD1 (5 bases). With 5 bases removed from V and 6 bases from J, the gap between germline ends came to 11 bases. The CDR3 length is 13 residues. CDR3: CASSPGLGNIQYF. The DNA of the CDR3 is TGTGCCAGCAGTCCAGGGTTGGGAAACATTCAGTACTTC.

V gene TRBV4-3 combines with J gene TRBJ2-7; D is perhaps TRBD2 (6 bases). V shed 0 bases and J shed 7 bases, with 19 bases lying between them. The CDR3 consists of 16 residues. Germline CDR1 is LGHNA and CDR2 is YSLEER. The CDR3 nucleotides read TGCGCCAGCAGCCAAGAATGGGACTCCGGGCAATGGGAGCAGTACTTC. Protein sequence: CASSQEWDSGQWEQYF.

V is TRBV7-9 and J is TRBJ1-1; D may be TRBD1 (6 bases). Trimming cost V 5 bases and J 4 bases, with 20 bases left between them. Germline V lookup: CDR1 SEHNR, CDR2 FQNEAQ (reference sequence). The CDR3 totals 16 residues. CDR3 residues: CASSPPPRGASTEAFF. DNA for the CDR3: TGTGCCAGCAGCCCTCCGCCGCGGGGGGCGAGCACTGAAGCTTTCTTT.

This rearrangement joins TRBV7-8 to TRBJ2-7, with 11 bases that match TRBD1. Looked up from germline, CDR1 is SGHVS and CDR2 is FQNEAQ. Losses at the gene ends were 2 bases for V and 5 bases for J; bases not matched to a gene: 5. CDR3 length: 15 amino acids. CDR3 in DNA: TGTGCCAGCAGCTTAAGGACAGGGGGCAAGAACGAGCAGTACTTC. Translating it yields CASSLRTGGKNEQYF.

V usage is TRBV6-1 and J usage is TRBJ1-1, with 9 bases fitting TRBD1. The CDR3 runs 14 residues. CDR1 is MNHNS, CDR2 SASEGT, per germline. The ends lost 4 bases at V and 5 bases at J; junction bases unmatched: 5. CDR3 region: CASSGTGEATEAFF. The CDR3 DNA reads TGTGCCAGCAGTGGGACAGGGGAGGCGACTGAAGCTTTCTTT.

CDR3 in DNA: TGCAGCGTTGAACTGCCCGAGGGCTACGAGCAGTACTTC. This sequence encodes CSVELPEGYEQYF. The V gene is TRBV29-1, the J gene TRBJ2-7; possible D gene TRBD2, 5 bases. This CDR3 comprises 13 residues. CDR1 is SQVTM and CDR2 is ANQGSEA in the germline V gene. V was shortened by 2 bases and J by 3 bases, with 11 bases between the two germline ends.

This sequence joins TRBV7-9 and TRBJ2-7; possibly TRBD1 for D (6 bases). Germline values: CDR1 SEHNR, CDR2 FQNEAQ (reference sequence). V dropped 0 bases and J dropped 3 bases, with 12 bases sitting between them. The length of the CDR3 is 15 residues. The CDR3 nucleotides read TGTGCCAGCAGCTTAGCCCAGGGGACCTTCTACGAGCAGTACTTC. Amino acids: CASSLAQGTFYEQYF.

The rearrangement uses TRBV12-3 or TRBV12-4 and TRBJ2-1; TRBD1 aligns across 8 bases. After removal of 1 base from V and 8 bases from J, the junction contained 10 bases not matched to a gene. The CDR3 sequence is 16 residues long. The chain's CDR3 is CASSLEARGLRHEQFF. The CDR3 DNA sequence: TGTGCCAGCAGTTTAGAGGCCAGGGGGCTTCGACATGAGCAGTTCTTC.

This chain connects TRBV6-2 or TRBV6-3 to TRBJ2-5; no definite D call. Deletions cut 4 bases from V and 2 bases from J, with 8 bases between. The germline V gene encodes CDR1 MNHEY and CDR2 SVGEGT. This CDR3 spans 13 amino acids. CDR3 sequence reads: CASSLVEQETQYF. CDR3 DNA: TGTGCCAGCAGTTTGGTAGAACAAGAGACCCAGTACTTC.

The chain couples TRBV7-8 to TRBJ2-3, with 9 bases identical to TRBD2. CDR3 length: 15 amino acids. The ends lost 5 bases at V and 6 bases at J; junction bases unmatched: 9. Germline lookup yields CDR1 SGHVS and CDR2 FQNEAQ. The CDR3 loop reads CASSPRTSVSDTQYF. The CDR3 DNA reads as TGTGCCAGCAGCCCCCGGACTAGCGTTTCGGATACGCAGTATTTT.

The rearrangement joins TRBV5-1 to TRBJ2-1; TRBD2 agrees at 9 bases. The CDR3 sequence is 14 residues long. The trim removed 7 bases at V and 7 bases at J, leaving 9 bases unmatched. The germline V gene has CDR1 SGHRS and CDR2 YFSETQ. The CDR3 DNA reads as TGCGCCAGCTCTCCGGGACTAGCTATTAATGAGCAGTTCTTC. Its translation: CASSPGLAINEQFF.

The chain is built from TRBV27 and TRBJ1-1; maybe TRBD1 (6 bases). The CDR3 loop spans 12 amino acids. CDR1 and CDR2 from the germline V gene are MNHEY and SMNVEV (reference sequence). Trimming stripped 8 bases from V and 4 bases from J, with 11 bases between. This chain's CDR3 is CASYRGATEAFF. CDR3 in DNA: TGTGCCAGCTACCGGGGGGCCACTGAAGCTTTCTTT.

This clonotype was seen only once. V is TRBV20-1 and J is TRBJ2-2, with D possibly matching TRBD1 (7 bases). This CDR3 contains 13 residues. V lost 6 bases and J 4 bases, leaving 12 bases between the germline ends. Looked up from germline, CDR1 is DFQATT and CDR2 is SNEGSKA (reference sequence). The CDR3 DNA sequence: TGCAGTGCCTGGCAGGGGGGCACCGGGGAGCTGTTTTTT. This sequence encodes CSAWQGGTGELFF.

CDR3 nucleotide sequence: TGCGCCAGCAGCTTGGATTGGGGGGGGCCGGGCCAAGAGACCCAGTACTTC. The encoded protein is CASSLDWGGPGQETQYF. The chain employs TRBV5-1 and TRBJ2-5; TRBD2 is a possible D gene (7 bases). The CDR3 runs 17 residues. Germline V gene sequence: CDR1 SGHRS, CDR2 YFSETQ. V lost 0 bases and J lost 1, with 16 bases in between.

The CDR3 nucleotides read TGCAGTGCTAGAGATGAGTCTTATGGCTACACCTTC. This translates into CSARDESYGYTF. The chain couples TRBV20-1 to TRBJ1-2; D is unresolved. Germline-derived CDR1 and CDR2 are DFQATT and SNEGSKA (reference sequence). This CDR3 region has 12 residues. Trimming shortened V by 0 bases and J by 5 bases, and 7 bases separated the two germline ends.

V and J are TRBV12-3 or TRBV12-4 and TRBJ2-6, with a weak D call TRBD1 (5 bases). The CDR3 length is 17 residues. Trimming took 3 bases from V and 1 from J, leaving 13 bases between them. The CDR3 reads CASSFLTGWSGANVLTF. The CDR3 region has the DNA TGTGCCAGCAGTTTTTTAACAGGATGGTCTGGGGCCAACGTCCTGACTTTC.

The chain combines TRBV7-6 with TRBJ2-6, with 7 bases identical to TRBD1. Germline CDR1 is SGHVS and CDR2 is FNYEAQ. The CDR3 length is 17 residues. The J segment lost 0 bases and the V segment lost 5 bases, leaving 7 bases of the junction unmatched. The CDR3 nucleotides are TGTGCCAGCAGCCGGGACAGCCAGAGCTCTGGGGCCAACGTCCTGACTTTC. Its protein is CASSRDSQSSGANVLTF. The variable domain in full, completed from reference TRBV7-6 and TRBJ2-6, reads GAGVSQSPRYKVTKRGQDVALRCDPISGHVSLYWYRQALGQGPEFLTYFNYEAQQDKSGLPNDRFSAERPEGSISTLTIQRTEQRDSAMYRCASSRDSQSSGANVLTFGAGSRLTVL.

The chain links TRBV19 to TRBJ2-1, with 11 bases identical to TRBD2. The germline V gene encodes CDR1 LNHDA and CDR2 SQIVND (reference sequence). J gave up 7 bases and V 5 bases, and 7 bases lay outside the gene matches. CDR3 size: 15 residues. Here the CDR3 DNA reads TGTGCCAGTAGTCTACTAGCGGGGGTAGGAAATGAGCAGTTCTTC. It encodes CASSLLAGVGNEQFF.

The CDR3 bases are TGTGCCAGCAGGTCAGGGACTGAAGCTTTCTTT. It codes for CASRSGTEAFF. The chain has TRBV6-5 and TRBJ1-1; a weak D match, TRBD1 (5 bases). The germline V gene encodes CDR1 MNHEY and CDR2 SVGAGI. The V gene lost 6 bases and the J gene lost 5 bases, with 7 bases spanning the gap. The CDR3 is 11 residues long.

The CDR3 here is CASVPSDRVRDEQFF. As DNA, the CDR3 is TGTGCCAGCGTGCCCTCAGACAGGGTCAGAGATGAGCAGTTCTTC. This chain connects TRBV19 to TRBJ2-1; 7 positions match TRBD1. This CDR3 region has 15 residues. Germline assignment: CDR1 LNHDA and CDR2 SQIVND (reference sequence). V lost 9 bases, J lost 8 bases, and 16 bases stayed unmatched.

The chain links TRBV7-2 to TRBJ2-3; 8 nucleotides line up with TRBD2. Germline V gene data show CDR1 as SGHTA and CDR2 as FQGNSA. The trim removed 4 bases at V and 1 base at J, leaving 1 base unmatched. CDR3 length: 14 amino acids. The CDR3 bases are TGTGCCAGCAGCTCAGCGGGGGGCACAGATACGCAGTATTTT. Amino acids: CASSSAGGTDTQYF.

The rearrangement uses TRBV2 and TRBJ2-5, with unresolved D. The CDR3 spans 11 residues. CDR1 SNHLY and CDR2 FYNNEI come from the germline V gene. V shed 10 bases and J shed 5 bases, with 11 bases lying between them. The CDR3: CATQVGETQYF. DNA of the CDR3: TGTGCCACTCAAGTAGGGGAGACCCAGTACTTC.

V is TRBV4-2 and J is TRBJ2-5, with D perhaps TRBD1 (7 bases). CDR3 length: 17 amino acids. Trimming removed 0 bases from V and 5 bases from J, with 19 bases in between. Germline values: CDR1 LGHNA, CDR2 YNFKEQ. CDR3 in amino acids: CASSQEIGQGGIETQYF. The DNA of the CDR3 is TGTGCCAGCAGCCAAGAGATCGGGCAGGGGGGTATTGAGACCCAGTACTTC.

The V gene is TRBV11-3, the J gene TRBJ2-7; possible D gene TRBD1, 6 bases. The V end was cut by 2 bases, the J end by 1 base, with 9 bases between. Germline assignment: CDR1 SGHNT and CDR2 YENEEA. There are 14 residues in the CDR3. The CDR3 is CASSLPTGSYEQYF. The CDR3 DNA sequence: TGTGCCAGCAGCTTACCGACAGGTTCCTACGAGCAGTACTTC.